One sample yielded the 26 T cell receptor beta chains listed below, sequenced in a study of blood T cell repertoires in COVID-19. Some clones are missing from TCRdb's copy, which holds only in-frame ones; the method was immunoSEQ multiplex PCR. The repertoire consists of 75,000 to 100,000 clones, with nearly 90% occurring once and the leading ten covering approximately 5%. Source material: peripheral blood. These receptors all come from a man aged 70-80 years with acute or convalescent COVID-19.

The rearrangement uses TRBV5-5 and TRBJ1-6, with TRBD1 as a possible D gene (6 bases). CDR3 size: 13 residues. Trimming stripped 3 bases from V and 8 bases from J, with 9 bases between. Germline V gene lookup returns CDR1 SGHKS and CDR2 YYEKEE (reference sequence). The CDR3 coding sequence is TGTGCCAGCAGCTCCAGGGGAGATTCACCCCTCCACTTT. It translates to CASSSRGDSPLHF.

The chain combines TRBV5-5 with TRBJ2-5, with D possibly matching TRBD2 (6 bases). The CDR3 loop spans 15 amino acids. Looked up from germline, CDR1 is SGHKS and CDR2 is YYEKEE (reference sequence). With 0 bases removed from V and 5 bases from J, the gap between germline ends came to 14 bases. CDR3 coding DNA: TGTGCCAGCAGCTTGGCGTCCAGGGACTGGGAGACCCAGTACTTC. Its protein product is CASSLASRDWETQYF.

The rearrangement uses TRBV7-8 and TRBJ2-3; D is undetermined. The V and J ends lost 2 bases and 0 bases respectively, with 15 bases between them. The CDR3 is made up of 17 amino acids. Germline CDR1 reads SGHVS; CDR2 reads FQNEAQ. The CDR3 reads CASSLYTQVSSTDTQYF. The CDR3 bases are TGTGCCAGCAGCTTATATACCCAGGTATCTAGCACAGATACGCAGTATTTT.

The chain employs TRBV6-5 and TRBJ1-6; 7 bases align to TRBD1. The germline V gene has CDR1 MNHEY and CDR2 SVGAGI. CDR3 size: 15 residues. The V segment lost 6 bases and the J segment 4 bases; nucleotides outside the gene matches: 6. CDR3: CASRPGTAYNSPLHF. CDR3 bases: TGTGCCAGCAGACCCGGGACAGCGTATAATTCACCCCTCCACTTT.

The CDR3 spells CASSDSKGQGLLMNTEAFF. In nucleotides, the CDR3 is TGTGCCAGCAGTGACTCGAAGGGACAGGGGTTACTAATGAACACTGAAGCTTTCTTT. The chain couples TRBV6-4 to TRBJ1-1; 10 bases match TRBD1. The V gene's germline CDR1 is MRHNA and CDR2 SNTAGT. J lost 0 bases, V lost 0 bases, and 10 bases had no gene match. This CDR3 contains 19 residues.

The V gene is TRBV11-1, the J gene TRBJ2-1; no clear D gene. V was clipped by 1 base and J by 4 bases, with 8 bases between them. CDR3 length: 14 amino acids. Germline V gene data show CDR1 as SGHAT and CDR2 as FQDESV (reference sequence). The CDR3 spells CASSLVRNYNEQFF. The CDR3 DNA sequence: TGTGCCAGCAGCTTAGTCAGAAATTACAATGAGCAGTTCTTC.

The V call is TRBV7-2, the J call TRBJ1-1, with no clear D. The CDR3 length is 13 residues. Trimming pared 2 bases from V and 1 base from J, leaving 5 bases between. Germline loops: CDR1 SGHTA, CDR2 FQGNSA. The CDR3 DNA follows: TGTGCCAGCAGCTTACCTACGAACACTGAAGCTTTCTTT. Translation: CASSLPTNTEAFF.

This sequence joins TRBV6-1 and TRBJ1-4, with D possibly being TRBD1 (6 bases). The germline V gene encodes CDR1 MNHNS and CDR2 SASEGT. This CDR3 has 13 amino acids. V dropped 2 bases and J dropped 10 bases, with 11 bases sitting between them. The CDR3 region has the DNA TGTGCCAGCAGTGAAAACAGGGTGGGAAAACTGTTTTTT. Amino acids: CASSENRVGKLFF.

Turning to this clone: Distinct nucleotide sequences in the sample also encode this CDR3. V gene TRBV19 combines with J gene TRBJ2-3, with D perhaps TRBD2 (7 bases). Germline CDR1 and CDR2: LNHDA and SQIVND (reference sequence). V was pared by 3 bases and J by 1 base, with 11 bases between. There are 15 residues in the CDR3. The CDR3 spells CASSIGGGRTDTQYF. The CDR3, as DNA: TGTGCCAGTAGTATCGGCGGGGGCCGCACAGATACGCAGTATTTT. Together with reference TRBV19 and TRBJ2-3, the CDR3 gives the full variable domain: DGGITQSPKYLFRKEGQNVTLSCEQNLNHDAMYWYRQDPGQGLRLIYYSQIVNDFQKGDIAEGYSVSREKKESFPLTVTSAQKNPTAFYLCASSIGGGRTDTQYFGPGTRLTVL.

This chain links TRBV11-1 with TRBJ1-1; TRBD1 matches 8 bases. The CDR3 consists of 14 residues. V lost 4 bases, J lost 12 bases, and 13 bases stayed unmatched. The germline V gene has CDR1 SGHAT and CDR2 FQDESV (reference sequence). CDR3 sequence: CASSSPGQGWVTFF. The CDR3 nucleotides read TGTGCCAGCAGCTCCCCTGGACAGGGATGGGTAACTTTCTTT.

The rearrangement joins TRBV19 to TRBJ1-5, with no clear D. V lost 7 bases to trimming and J lost 5 bases, with 12 bases between them. The germline gives CDR1 LNHDA, CDR2 SQIVND (reference sequence). CDR3 length: 13 residues. CDR3 nucleotide sequence: TGTGCCAGTAAAACTGGGCAGGATCAGCCCCAGCATTTT. Translated: CASKTGQDQPQHF.

The chain combines TRBV2 with TRBJ1-1; 12 nucleotides match TRBD1. V lost 6 bases to trimming and J lost 4 bases; unmatched junction nucleotides: 9. This CDR3 has 16 residues. Germline CDR1 reads SNHLY; CDR2 reads FYNNEI. The CDR3 here is CASRPGQGASFTEAFF. The CDR3 region has the DNA TGTGCCAGCAGACCGGGACAGGGGGCTTCTTTCACTGAAGCTTTCTTT. Full variable domain (rest looked up from reference TRBV2 and TRBJ1-1): EPEVTQTPSHQVTQMGQEVILRCVPISNHLYFYWYRQILGQKVEFLVSFYNNEISEKSEIFDDQFSVERPDGSNFTLKIRSTKLEDSAMYFCASRPGQGASFTEAFFGQGTRLTVV.

V is TRBV3-1 (or the pseudogene TRBV3-2) and J is TRBJ2-3, with D maybe TRBD2 (5 bases). This CDR3 has 16 residues. Germline values: CDR1 LGHDT, CDR2 YNNKEL (reference sequence). Trimming removed 4 bases at V and 0 bases at J, with 14 bases between. CDR3 loop: CASSPKLRTSTDTQYF. The CDR3 nucleotides read TGTGCCAGCAGCCCGAAATTGCGGACTAGCACAGATACGCAGTATTTT.

The chain recombines TRBV5-6 with TRBJ2-2, with 8 bases aligning to TRBD1. This CDR3 spans 16 amino acids. Germline assignment: CDR1 SGHDT and CDR2 YYEEEE. Trimming cost V 3 bases and J 1 base; bases outside gene matches: 5. CDR3 loop: CASSSPGQENTGELFF. CDR3 DNA sequence: TGTGCCAGCAGCTCCCCGGGACAGGAGAACACCGGGGAGCTGTTTTTT. The whole variable domain, remainder taken from reference TRBV5-6 and TRBJ2-2, is DAGVTQSPTHLIKTRGQQVTLRCSPKSGHDTVSWYQQALGQGPQFIFQYYEEEERQRGNFPDRFSGHQFPNYSSELNVNALLLGDSALYLCASSSPGQENTGELFFGEGSRLTVL.

V usage is TRBV6-5 and J usage is TRBJ1-1; no firm D call. This CDR3 comprises 13 residues. Between the trimmed V and J ends, which lost 5 bases and 0 bases, there was a span of 7 bases. The germline V gene has CDR1 MNHEY and CDR2 SVGAGI. CDR3 amino acids: CASSRAVNTEAFF. The CDR3 DNA reads TGTGCCAGCAGTAGAGCCGTGAACACTGAAGCTTTCTTT.

This clone has a single count. The chain carries TRBV2 and TRBJ1-1; 7 bases match TRBD1. The CDR3 sequence is 14 residues long. Unmatched junction bases numbered 3, after V lost 4 bases and J lost 1 base. Germline V lookup: CDR1 SNHLY, CDR2 FYNNEI. CDR3 loop: CASSADRPNTEAFF. Written as DNA, the CDR3 is TGTGCCAGCAGTGCGGACAGGCCGAACACTGAAGCTTTCTTT.

This clone was detected only once. This chain connects TRBV18 to TRBJ2-1, with 11 bases matching TRBD2. The CDR3 covers 18 residues. Losses at the gene ends were 4 bases for V and 2 bases for J; bases not matched to a gene: 10. Germline loops: CDR1 KGHSH, CDR2 LQKENI. CDR3 nucleotide sequence: TGTGCCAGCTCACGTGCGGGACTAGCGGTTTTCACCTACAATGAGCAGTTCTTC. It codes for CASSRAGLAVFTYNEQFF.

In its sample, this clone was seen a few times. V and J are TRBV25-1 and TRBJ1-2, with a tentative D call TRBD1 (5 bases). With 8 bases removed from V and 8 bases from J, the gap between germline ends came to 18 bases. The germline V gene has CDR1 MGHDK and CDR2 SYGVNS. The CDR3 is made up of 13 amino acids. CDR3 protein: CASSRGTSSGYTF. In nucleotides, the CDR3 is TGTGCCAGCTCAAGGGGTACGTCTTCCGGCTACACCTTC.

This clone turned up a few times. The chain joins TRBV5-1 to TRBJ1-1; TRBD1 is a possible D gene (6 bases). The germline gives CDR1 SGHRS, CDR2 YFSETQ. The CDR3 extends over 19 amino acids. The V and J ends lost 4 bases and 3 bases respectively, with 28 bases between them. CDR3 DNA sequence: TGCGCCAGCAGCCTTGACGCTGAGGGGGACCTGGGGGTGGACACTGAAGCTTTCTTT. This translates into CASSLDAEGDLGVDTEAFF.

The V call is TRBV19, the J call TRBJ1-2; the match to TRBD1 covers 10 bases. Germline loops: CDR1 LNHDA, CDR2 SQIVND (reference sequence). This CDR3 is built from 17 residues. The ends lost 6 bases at V and 8 bases at J; junction bases unmatched: 18. CDR3 sequence reads: CASSPTGGRQGARGYTF. The CDR3, as DNA: TGTGCCAGTAGCCCTACCGGGGGGCGACAGGGGGCAAGAGGCTACACCTTC.

The chain is built from TRBV5-1 and TRBJ1-4; 10 bases align to TRBD1. The ends lost 0 bases at V and 8 bases at J; junction bases unmatched: 4. Germline assignment: CDR1 SGHRS and CDR2 YFSETQ. The CDR3 length is 15 residues. In DNA, the CDR3 is TGCGCCAGCAGCTTGGGACAGGGGGCCGGAGAAAAACTGTTTTTT. The encoded protein is CASSLGQGAGEKLFF.

The chain uses TRBV29-1 and TRBJ2-2; 11 bases fit TRBD2. The germline V gene encodes CDR1 SQVTM and CDR2 ANQGSEA. J gave up 5 bases and V 6 bases, and 5 bases lay outside the gene matches. This CDR3 has 14 amino acids. DNA of the CDR3: TGCAGCGTCCCGACTAGCGGGGTTACCGGGGAGCTGTTTTTT. This translates into CSVPTSGVTGELFF.

V and J are TRBV7-2 and TRBJ1-1; 7 bases fit TRBD1. The germline V gene has CDR1 SGHTA and CDR2 FQGNSA. The CDR3 contains 15 residues. V shed 6 bases and J 3 bases; nucleotides not matched to a gene: 10. CDR3 protein: CASRKAAGGDTEAFF. DNA for the CDR3: TGTGCCAGCAGGAAGGCGGCAGGGGGAGACACTGAAGCTTTCTTT.

This clone appeared many times. The chain uses TRBV9 and TRBJ2-7; a possible D gene is TRBD1 (6 bases). This CDR3 is 14 amino acids long. V lost 3 bases, J lost 0 bases, and 10 bases lay in between. From germline, CDR1 is SGDLS and CDR2 YYNGEE. The CDR3: CASSGGQNSYEQYF. CDR3 bases: TGTGCCAGCAGCGGGGGGCAGAACTCCTACGAGCAGTACTTC. Based on the CDR3 plus reference TRBV9 and TRBJ2-7, the full variable domain is DSGVTQTPKHLITATGQRVTLRCSPRSGDLSVYWYQQSLDQGLQFLIQYYNGEERAKGNILERFSAQQFPDLHSELNLSSLELGDSALYFCASSGGQNSYEQYFGPGTRLTVT.

The J gene is TRBJ1-1, the V gene TRBV14; D is perhaps TRBD1 (5 bases). V was cut by 3 bases and J by 10 bases, with 12 bases left in between. The CDR3 is made up of 12 amino acids. Germline CDR1 SGHDN, CDR2 FVKESK. The CDR3 bases are TGTGCCAGCAGCCACCCTCAGGGTTCAGCTTTCTTT. It yields the protein CASSHPQGSAFF. The whole variable domain, remainder taken from reference TRBV14 and TRBJ1-1, is EAGVTQFPSHSVIEKGQTVTLRCDPISGHDNLYWYRRVMGKEIKFLLHFVKESKQDESGMPNNRFLAERTGGTYSTLKVQPAELEDSGVYFCASSHPQGSAFFGQGTRLTVV.

The genes are TRBV19 and TRBJ1-5, with 9 bases fitting TRBD1. The V segment lost 5 bases and the J segment 7 bases; nucleotides outside the gene matches: 6. The germline V gene encodes CDR1 LNHDA and CDR2 SQIVND (reference sequence). The CDR3 has 14 residues. CDR3: CASSPRQGEQPQHF. The CDR3, as DNA: TGTGCCAGTAGTCCGCGACAGGGGGAGCAGCCCCAGCATTTT.